One sample yielded the 29 T cell receptor beta chains listed below, sequenced in a study of PD-1 blockade in classical Hodgkin lymphoma. Sequenced by immunoSEQ multiplex PCR; TCRdb stores in-frame clones only, minus some. The sample holds fewer than 90,000 clones, under 90% seen once. The patients all showed relapse after autologous stem cell transplantation, while their brentuximab vedotin exposure varied. The sequenced sample was peripheral blood mononuclear cells (PBMCs), obtained at baseline. These receptor sequences come from a human donor with classical Hodgkin lymphoma.

This clone was seen just once. The chain couples TRBV29-1 to TRBJ2-7; D unclear. CDR3 length equals 12 residues. The germline V gene has CDR1 SQVTM and CDR2 ANQGSEA. Trimming took 0 bases from V and 8 from J, leaving 11 bases between them. The CDR3 DNA reads as TGCAGCGTTGAAGACGGAGCTACGAAGCAGTACTTC. Translated: CSVEDGATKQYF.

The genes are TRBV11-2 and TRBJ2-7; no definite D call. With 0 bases removed from V and 7 bases from J, the gap between germline ends came to 10 bases. The CDR3 covers 13 residues. Germline V CDR1 and CDR2: SGHAT, FQNNGV. This chain's CDR3 is CASSLDWHPEQYF. CDR3 nucleotides: TGTGCCAGCAGCTTAGATTGGCACCCTGAGCAGTACTTC.

This rearrangement joins TRBV5-1 to TRBJ2-7; TRBD1 agrees at 8 bases. V lost 0 bases and J lost 5; bases outside the gene matches: 10. CDR1 is SGHRS and CDR2 is YFSETQ in the germline V gene. The CDR3 is made up of 16 amino acids. For the CDR3, the DNA is TGCGCCAGCAGCTTGGGCCCCGACAGGGGCCCCAACGAGCAGTACTTC. Its translation is CASSLGPDRGPNEQYF.

The chain links TRBV28 to TRBJ2-6; the D call may be TRBD1 or TRBD2 (5 bases each). The CDR3 consists of 15 residues. CDR1 and CDR2 (germline): MDHEN, SYDVKM. V was shortened by 6 bases and J by 2 bases, with 11 bases between the two germline ends. The CDR3, as DNA: TGTGCCAGCAGCCAAGGGACGACTGGGGCCAACGTCCTGACTTTC. It codes for CASSQGTTGANVLTF.

CDR3 DNA: TGTGCCAGCAGCGTAGGACCGGGTTTAGGAGAGACCCAGTACTTC. The encoded protein is CASSVGPGLGETQYF. This chain links TRBV9 with TRBJ2-5, with D unclear. Germline-derived CDR1 and CDR2 are SGDLS and YYNGEE. Trimming took 0 bases from V and 4 from J, leaving 13 bases between them. The CDR3 runs to 15 residues.

The chain combines TRBV10-2 with TRBJ2-2; D not resolved. Germline loops: CDR1 WSHSY, CDR2 SAAADI. CDR3 length: 13 amino acids. V lost 2 bases and J 6 bases, leaving 7 bases between the germline ends. The CDR3 coding sequence is TGCGCCAGCAGTGAGAGTAGCTCCGGGGAGCTGTTTTTT. Its translation: CASSESSSGELFF.

The rearrangement joins TRBV5-1 to TRBJ1-2, with D maybe TRBD1 (6 bases). Trimming shortened V by 0 bases and J by 5 bases, and 14 bases separated the two germline ends. Germline V gene sequence: CDR1 SGHRS, CDR2 YFSETQ. CDR3 length equals 15 residues. CDR3 in amino acids: CASSLGTQGIYGYTF. For the CDR3, the DNA is TGCGCCAGCAGCTTGGGGACGCAGGGGATATATGGCTACACCTTC.

This clone came up once. V usage is TRBV7-2 and J usage is TRBJ2-2; D uncertain. Germline V gene sequence: CDR1 SGHTA, CDR2 FQGNSA. V lost 2 bases, J lost 1 base, and 8 bases lay in between. CDR3 length equals 15 residues. The CDR3 sequence is CASSLYRRNTGELFF. CDR3 DNA sequence: TGTGCCAGCAGCTTATATCGACGGAACACCGGGGAGCTGTTTTTT.

V gene TRBV10-2 combines with J gene TRBJ2-1; D possibly corresponds to TRBD2 (6 bases). Germline CDR1 is WSHSY and CDR2 is SAAADI. Between the trimmed V and J ends, which lost 5 bases and 8 bases, there was a span of 13 bases. This CDR3 has 13 residues. The CDR3 sequence: CASSITSIYEQFF. Here the CDR3 DNA reads TGCGCCAGCAGTATAACTAGCATCTATGAGCAGTTCTTC.

The chain employs TRBV7-2 and TRBJ1-2; TRBD1 might be the D (6 bases). V was pared by 5 bases and J by 8 bases, with 15 bases between. The V gene's germline CDR1 is SGHTA and CDR2 FQGNSA. This CDR3 is 13 amino acids long. In DNA, the CDR3 is TGTGCCAGCAGCCCCCTGGGGGGCAGGGGCTACACCTTC. This gives the protein CASSPLGGRGYTF.

The chain links TRBV5-1 to TRBJ2-7; the match to TRBD2 covers 8 bases. The CDR3 spans 16 residues. V lost 3 bases, J lost 1 base, and 9 bases stayed unmatched. Germline values: CDR1 SGHRS, CDR2 YFSETQ. CDR3 coding DNA: TGCGCCAGCAGCTCACCGTCGGGCGGGAGGTCCTACGAGCAGTACTTC. It translates to CASSSPSGGRSYEQYF.

The J gene is TRBJ1-1, the V gene TRBV19; D gene uncertain. V was cut by 3 bases and J by 0 bases, with 8 bases left in between. Germline V gene lookup returns CDR1 LNHDA and CDR2 SQIVND (reference sequence). The CDR3 is 14 amino acids. CDR3 loop: CASSMGRMNTEAFF. CDR3 DNA: TGTGCCAGTAGTATGGGCAGAATGAACACTGAAGCTTTCTTT.

The V and J genes are TRBV7-2 and TRBJ1-4, with 10 bases matching TRBD1. Looked up from germline, CDR1 is SGHTA and CDR2 is FQGNSA. The CDR3 is 17 amino acids. Germline trimming cut 2 bases from V and 13 bases from J; bases unmatched to any gene: 16. For the CDR3, the DNA is TGTGCCAGCAGCTTACTTCGGGACAGGGGATTTCCCAAAAGACTGTTTTTT. Amino acid sequence: CASSLLRDRGFPKRLFF. Complete variable domain (other parts from reference TRBV7-2 and TRBJ1-4): GAGVSQSPSNKVTEKGKDVELRCDPISGHTALYWYRQSLGQGLEFLIYFQGNSAPDKSGLPSDRFSAERTGGSVSTLTIQRTQQEDSAVYLCASSLLRDRGFPKRLFFGSGTQLSVL.

The chain links TRBV29-1 to TRBJ2-3; D uncertain. This CDR3 spans 12 amino acids. The V gene lost 0 bases and the J gene lost 4 bases, with 5 bases spanning the gap. Germline V CDR1 and CDR2: SQVTM, ANQGSEA. The CDR3 spells CSVEDAPDTQYF. For the CDR3, the DNA is TGCAGCGTTGAAGATGCTCCAGATACGCAGTATTTT.

V and J are TRBV5-8 and TRBJ2-7; 11 positions agree with TRBD2. Germline assignment: CDR1 SGHTS and CDR2 YDEGEE. CDR3 length: 16 amino acids. V shed 4 bases and J 5 bases; nucleotides not matched to a gene: 11. The CDR3 coding sequence is TGTGCCAGCAGCCCTCTAGCGGGAGGCCCTTGGGACGAGCAGTACTTC. It is translated as CASSPLAGGPWDEQYF.

As for this clone: This specimen includes other DNA sequences encoding the same CDR3. The V gene is TRBV4-1, the J gene TRBJ1-2; tentative D call: TRBD1 (6 bases). CDR3 length: 15 residues. Germline V CDR1 and CDR2: MGHRA, YSYEKL. V lost 0 bases, J lost 1 base, and 9 bases lay in between. For the CDR3, the DNA is TGCGCCAGCAGCCAAGAATGGGGGCGTAACTATGGCTACACCTTC. This codes for CASSQEWGRNYGYTF.

The gene calls are TRBV5-6 and TRBJ2-3; D might be TRBD1 (5 bases). CDR1 is SGHDT and CDR2 is YYEEEE in the germline V gene. The V end lost 2 bases, the J end lost 0 bases, and 16 bases lay between the germline ends. This CDR3 is 17 amino acids long. In DNA form, the CDR3 reads TGTGCCAGCAGCTTATTTAGGTTTCCAGGGAGCACAGATACGCAGTATTTT. This encodes CASSLFRFPGSTDTQYF. The whole variable domain, filled in from reference TRBV5-6 and TRBJ2-3, reads DAGVTQSPTHLIKTRGQQVTLRCSPKSGHDTVSWYQQALGQGPQFIFQYYEEEERQRGNFPDRFSGHQFPNYSSELNVNALLLGDSALYLCASSLFRFPGSTDTQYFGPGTRLTVL.

The V call is TRBV28, the J call TRBJ2-2, with 9 bases lining up with TRBD2. V lost 1 base, J lost 0 bases, and 21 bases stayed unmatched. The CDR3 consists of 23 residues. Germline CDR1 is MDHEN and CDR2 is SYDVKM. The CDR3 region has the DNA TGTGCCAGCAGTTTATTCGCACCGGAGTCGCGGGAGGGATACCCCTCGAACACCGGGGAGCTGTTTTTT. Its translation: CASSLFAPESREGYPSNTGELFF.

The chain couples TRBV19 to TRBJ2-5; TRBD1 matches at 12 bases. V dropped 7 bases and J dropped 5; count of bases not matched to a gene: 8. In germline, CDR1 is LNHDA, CDR2 SQIVND (reference sequence). This CDR3 region has 15 residues. The CDR3 DNA sequence: TGTGCCAGTACCTTGGGACAGGGGGCCGGGGAGACCCAGTACTTC. Protein: CASTLGQGAGETQYF.

The V call is TRBV7-2, the J call TRBJ2-5, with D unresolved. The V gene lost 4 bases and the J gene lost 2 bases, with 8 bases spanning the gap. Germline-derived CDR1 and CDR2 are SGHTA and FQGNSA. The CDR3 has 13 residues. The CDR3 region is CASSSWVQETQYF. In DNA, the CDR3 is TGTGCCAGCAGCTCATGGGTGCAAGAGACCCAGTACTTC.

V usage is TRBV5-1 and J usage is TRBJ1-4; D is perhaps TRBD1 (5 bases). The CDR3 covers 15 residues. From germline, CDR1 is SGHRS and CDR2 YFSETQ. The V gene lost 4 bases and the J gene lost 0 bases, with 10 bases spanning the gap. The CDR3 DNA follows: TGCGCCAGCAGCCTCGACAGTACAACTAATGAAAAACTGTTTTTT. It encodes CASSLDSTTNEKLFF.

V and J are TRBV19 and TRBJ2-2; 8 bases line up with TRBD1. The V gene's germline CDR1 is LNHDA and CDR2 SQIVND (reference sequence). The CDR3 consists of 13 residues. Trimming removed 6 bases from V and 5 bases from J; junction bases left unmatched: 2. The CDR3 region has the DNA TGTGCCAGTAGAGACAGGGGAACCGGGGAGCTGTTTTTT. Amino acid sequence: CASRDRGTGELFF. Combining the CDR3 with reference TRBV19 and TRBJ2-2 gives the whole variable domain DGGITQSPKYLFRKEGQNVTLSCEQNLNHDAMYWYRQDPGQGLRLIYYSQIVNDFQKGDIAEGYSVSREKKESFPLTVTSAQKNPTAFYLCASRDRGTGELFFGEGSRLTVL.

The chain uses TRBV29-1 and TRBJ2-1; 9 nucleotides agree with TRBD1. V shed 7 bases and J 0 bases; nucleotides not matched to a gene: 22. The CDR3 loop spans 20 amino acids. The V gene's germline CDR1 is SQVTM and CDR2 ANQGSEA. For the CDR3, the DNA is TGCAGCGCCTTGAAGGTTTGGGACAGGGTTTCTCGAAGCTCCTACAATGAGCAGTTCTTC. This translates into CSALKVWDRVSRSSYNEQFF.

This chain joins TRBV4-3 and TRBJ2-1; TRBD2 agrees at 7 bases. The V gene end was trimmed by 1 base and the J gene end by 5 bases; junction bases not matched to a gene: 5. This CDR3 is 15 amino acids long. Germline V gene sequence: CDR1 LGHNA, CDR2 YSLEER. This CDR3 reads CASSQAGLTNNEQFF. In nucleotides, the CDR3 is TGCGCCAGCAGCCAAGCGGGACTAACAAACAATGAGCAGTTCTTC.

The chain employs TRBV7-9 and TRBJ1-4, with 7 positions matching TRBD1. CDR1 and CDR2 from the germline V gene are SEHNR and FQNEAQ (reference sequence). The CDR3 length is 15 residues. Germline trimming cut 3 bases from V and 8 bases from J; bases unmatched to any gene: 9. Written as DNA, the CDR3 is TGTGCCAGCAGCTTCATGGGGACAGCCTCAGAAAAACTGTTTTTT. This codes for CASSFMGTASEKLFF.

The chain joins TRBV6-1 to TRBJ1-2; TRBD1 might be the D (5 bases). The CDR3 loop spans 14 amino acids. The V gene lost 7 bases and the J gene lost 8 bases, with 20 bases spanning the gap. The germline V gene encodes CDR1 MNHNS and CDR2 SASEGT. The CDR3 loop is CASTLERGGNGYTF. The CDR3 DNA is TGTGCCAGCACCCTTGAGAGGGGAGGGAACGGCTACACCTTC.

The chain is built from TRBV7-2 and TRBJ2-3; no clear D. Germline V gives CDR1 SGHTA, CDR2 FQGNSA. CDR3 length: 16 residues. Trimming removed 5 bases from V and 1 base from J, with 16 bases in between. The CDR3 protein is CASSQDWSLGTDTQYF. CDR3 sequence (DNA): TGTGCCAGCAGCCAGGATTGGAGCCTCGGCACAGATACGCAGTATTTT.

The chain joins TRBV7-9 to TRBJ1-1; D not certain. Germline loops: CDR1 SEHNR, CDR2 FQNEAQ (reference sequence). The CDR3 is made up of 15 amino acids. V lost 8 bases and J 1 base, leaving 17 bases between the germline ends. The CDR3 DNA reads as TGTGCCAGCTCACTCCCCCCGGCGGGGAACACTGAAGCTTTCTTT. Residues: CASSLPPAGNTEAFF.

J is TRBJ2-1 and V is TRBV19; D possibly corresponds to TRBD2 (5 bases). Trimming removed 1 base from V and 9 bases from J, with 16 bases in between. Germline loops: CDR1 LNHDA, CDR2 SQIVND (reference sequence). This CDR3 is 15 amino acids long. CDR3 DNA: TGTGCCAGTAGTATAGTGGGAGCTCCATCCGGTGAGCAGTTCTTC. Translating it yields CASSIVGAPSGEQFF.